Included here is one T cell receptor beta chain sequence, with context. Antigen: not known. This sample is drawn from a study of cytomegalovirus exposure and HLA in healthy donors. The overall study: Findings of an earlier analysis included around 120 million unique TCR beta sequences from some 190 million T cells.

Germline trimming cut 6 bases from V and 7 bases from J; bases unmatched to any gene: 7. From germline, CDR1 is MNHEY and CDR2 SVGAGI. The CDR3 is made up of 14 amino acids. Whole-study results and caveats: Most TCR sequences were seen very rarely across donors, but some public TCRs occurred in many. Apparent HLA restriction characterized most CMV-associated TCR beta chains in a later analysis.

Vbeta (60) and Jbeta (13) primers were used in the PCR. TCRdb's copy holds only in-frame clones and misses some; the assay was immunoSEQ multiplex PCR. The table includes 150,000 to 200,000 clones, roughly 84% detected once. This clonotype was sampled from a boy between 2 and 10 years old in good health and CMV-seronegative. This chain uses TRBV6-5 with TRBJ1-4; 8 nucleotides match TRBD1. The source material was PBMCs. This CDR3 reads CASRSTGGREKLFF. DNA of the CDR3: TGTGCCAGCAGGTCAACAGGGGGGCGTGAAAAACTGTTTTTT.